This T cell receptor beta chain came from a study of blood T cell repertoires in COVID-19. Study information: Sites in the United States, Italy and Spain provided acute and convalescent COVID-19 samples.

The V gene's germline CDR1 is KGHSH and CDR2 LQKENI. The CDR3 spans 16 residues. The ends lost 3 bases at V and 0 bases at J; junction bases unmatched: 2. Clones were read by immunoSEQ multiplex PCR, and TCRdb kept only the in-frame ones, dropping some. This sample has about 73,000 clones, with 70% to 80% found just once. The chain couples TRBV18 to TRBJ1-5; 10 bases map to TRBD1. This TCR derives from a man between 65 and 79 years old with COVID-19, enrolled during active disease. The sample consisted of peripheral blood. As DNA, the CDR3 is TGTGCCAGCTCACCGGGGACAGGGGATAGCAATCAGCCCCAGCATTTT. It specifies CASSPGTGDSNQPQHF.